Each of the 14 T cell receptor beta chains below was sequenced from the same sample in a study of blood T cell repertoires in COVID-19. This table comes from immunoSEQ multiplex PCR, and its TCRdb copy is limited to in-frame clones, with some not included. The data show about 250,000 clones, roughly 80% seen once. Sequenced material: peripheral blood. These receptor sequences come from a man older than 75 with acute or convalescent COVID-19.

There are a few counts of this clone. This sequence joins TRBV19 and TRBJ1-6, with TRBD1 matching 8 bases. CDR3 length equals 14 residues. Per germline, CDR1 LNHDA and CDR2 SQIVND (reference sequence). The V segment lost 9 bases and the J segment 9 bases; nucleotides outside the gene matches: 10. The CDR3 DNA follows: TGTGCCAGCAACTCCGGGACAGGAGGTTCACCCCTCCACTTT. It yields the protein CASNSGTGGSPLHF. Combining the CDR3 with reference TRBV19 and TRBJ1-6 gives the whole variable domain DGGITQSPKYLFRKEGQNVTLSCEQNLNHDAMYWYRQDPGQGLRLIYYSQIVNDFQKGDIAEGYSVSREKKESFPLTVTSAQKNPTAFYLCASNSGTGGSPLHFGNGTRLTVT.

This chain connects TRBV30 to TRBJ1-2; 10 bases are a match to TRBD1. The ends lost 6 bases at V and 8 bases at J; junction bases unmatched: 15. Germline loops: CDR1 GTSNPN, CDR2 SVGIG (reference sequence). The length of the CDR3 is 15 residues. The CDR3 DNA sequence: TGTGCCTGCCCCCCCAGGGACAGGGGTACCGGCGGCTACACCTTC. This translates into CACPPRDRGTGGYTF.

The DNA of the CDR3 is TGCGCCAGCCGCAGCTCCGACAGGGCCAGGAGCTCCTATAATTCACCCCTCCACTTT. Amino acid sequence: CASRSSDRARSSYNSPLHF. This chain connects TRBV5-1 to TRBJ1-6; 7 bases align to TRBD1. The V and J ends lost 7 bases and 0 bases, in that order; junction bases with no gene match: 16. The CDR3 consists of 19 residues. Per the germline V gene, CDR1 is SGHRS and CDR2 is YFSETQ. Full variable domain (rest looked up from reference TRBV5-1 and TRBJ1-6): KAGVTQTPRYLIKTRGQQVTLSCSPISGHRSVSWYQQTPGQGLQFLFEYFSETQRNKGNFPGRFSGRQFSNSRSEMNVSTLELGDSALYLCASRSSDRARSSYNSPLHFGNGTRLTVT.

The chain carries TRBV9 and TRBJ2-3; possibly TRBD2 for D (6 bases). V was trimmed by 3 bases and J by 2 bases, leaving 10 bases between them. The germline V gene encodes CDR1 SGDLS and CDR2 YYNGEE. The CDR3 extends over 14 amino acids. CDR3 residues: CASSGSGFTDTQYF. CDR3 sequence (DNA): TGTGCCAGCAGCGGTAGCGGATTCACAGATACGCAGTATTTT.

The CDR3 is CATSDPKAVSYNEQFF. CDR3 bases: TGTGCCACCAGTGACCCTAAAGCGGTCTCCTACAATGAGCAGTTCTTC. The chain has TRBV24-1 and TRBJ2-1; possible D gene TRBD2, 5 bases. Germline CDR1 and CDR2: KGHDR and SFDVKD. The CDR3 is 16 residues long. V was trimmed by 4 bases and J by 0 bases, leaving 12 bases between them.

The CDR3 loop is CASSPREIGELFF. The CDR3 bases are TGTGCCAGCAGCCCCAGGGAAATCGGGGAGCTGTTTTTT. The V and J genes are TRBV12-3 or TRBV12-4 and TRBJ2-2; D possibly corresponds to TRBD1 (5 bases). The CDR3 loop spans 13 amino acids. Trimming removed 6 bases from V and 7 bases from J, with 12 bases in between.

The V and J genes are TRBV9 and TRBJ2-4, with 9 bases aligning to TRBD1. In germline, CDR1 is SGDLS, CDR2 YYNGEE. The CDR3 consists of 13 residues. V shed 1 base and J 11 bases; nucleotides not matched to a gene: 4. The CDR3 sequence is CASSVTDRGFQYF. CDR3 in DNA: TGTGCCAGCAGCGTAACGGACAGGGGTTTTCAGTACTTC.

This clone was seen more than once but under ten times. The chain joins TRBV5-4 to TRBJ1-1; 7 bases line up with TRBD1. The CDR3 extends over 13 amino acids. Germline V CDR1 and CDR2: SGHNT, YYREEE (reference sequence). After removal of 2 bases from V and 4 bases from J, the junction contained 2 bases not matched to a gene. The CDR3 region has the DNA TGTGCCAGCAGCTTAGGGGGCCCCACTGAAGCTTTCTTT. It codes for CASSLGGPTEAFF. The whole variable domain, remainder taken from reference TRBV5-4 and TRBJ1-1, is ETGVTQSPTHLIKTRGQQVTLRCSSQSGHNTVSWYQQALGQGPQFIFQYYREEENGRGNFPPRFSGLQFPNYSSELNVNALELDDSALYLCASSLGGPTEAFFGQGTRLTVV.

The CDR3 DNA reads TGTGCCAGCTCACCACGTCAGACAGGCTCTGGAAACACCATATATTTT. Its translation is CASSPRQTGSGNTIYF. The chain is built from TRBV18 and TRBJ1-3; weak D call: TRBD1 (6 bases). The CDR3 loop spans 16 amino acids. V gave up 1 base and J gave up 0 bases, with 10 bases separating them. From germline, CDR1 is KGHSH and CDR2 LQKENI.

The chain recombines TRBV28 with TRBJ1-4, with D perhaps matching TRBD1 (5 bases). The CDR3 is 14 amino acids. Deletions cut 5 bases from V and 7 bases from J, with 14 bases between. Germline lookup yields CDR1 MDHEN and CDR2 SYDVKM. CDR3 sequence reads: CASSLGGWGEKLFF. As DNA, the CDR3 is TGTGCCAGCAGTCTGGGGGGATGGGGTGAAAAACTGTTTTTT.

This chain uses TRBV4-1 with TRBJ2-3, with D possibly being TRBD1 (6 bases). This CDR3 region has 15 residues. With 0 bases removed from V and 6 bases from J, the gap between germline ends came to 13 bases. The germline gives CDR1 MGHRA, CDR2 YSYEKL. Written as DNA, the CDR3 is TGCGCCAGCAGCCAAGACAACAGGGCTATGGATACGCAGTATTTT. This gives the protein CASSQDNRAMDTQYF.

The chain links TRBV28 to TRBJ1-2, with TRBD1 matching 7 bases. V lost 6 bases, J lost 7 bases, and 5 bases stayed unmatched. This CDR3 comprises 12 residues. Germline V gene data show CDR1 as MDHEN and CDR2 as SYDVKM. In DNA, the CDR3 is TGTGCCAGCAGGCGACAGGGAGGTGGCTACACCTTC. Protein sequence: CASRRQGGGYTF.

This chain uses TRBV3-1 (or the pseudogene TRBV3-2) with TRBJ2-3; 7 bases line up with TRBD2. J was trimmed by 4 bases and V by 3 bases; bases with no gene match: 4. CDR1 is LGHDT and CDR2 is YNNKEL in the germline V gene (reference sequence). The CDR3 sequence is 14 residues long. CDR3 protein: CASSHLSGPDTQYF. In DNA form, the CDR3 reads TGTGCCAGCAGCCACCTTAGCGGGCCAGATACGCAGTATTTT.

V usage is TRBV6-6 and J usage is TRBJ1-1; 9 nucleotides align to TRBD1. CDR3 length equals 13 residues. From germline, CDR1 is MNHNY and CDR2 SVGAGI (reference sequence). The V gene end was trimmed by 5 bases and the J gene end by 9 bases; junction bases not matched to a gene: 7. The CDR3 here is CASSPGQGGKAFF. DNA of the CDR3: TGTGCCAGCAGTCCGGGACAGGGTGGTAAAGCTTTCTTT.